Shown below are 29 T cell receptor beta chains from a single sample sequenced in a study of shared clonotypes between healthy human individuals. Here immunoSEQ multiplex PCR was the method, and the copy in TCRdb shows in-frame clones only, minus some. This table has about 610,000 clones, approximately 97% appearing once. Input material: naive CD4+ T cells sorted from blood. Subset: CD45RA+ positively selected. Receptors originate from a woman younger than 45 in good health.

The chain uses TRBV28 and TRBJ2-7; D possibly corresponds to TRBD1 (5 bases). Germline V CDR1 and CDR2: MDHEN, SYDVKM. V was shortened by 6 bases and J by 0 bases, with 9 bases between the two germline ends. The CDR3 is 13 residues long. The CDR3 protein is CASSKDTSYEQYF. CDR3 DNA sequence: TGTGCCAGCAGCAAGGACACCTCCTACGAGCAGTACTTC.

The rearrangement uses TRBV6-5 and TRBJ2-2; possibly TRBD1 or TRBD2 for D (5 bases each). Deletions cut 2 bases from V and 8 bases from J, with 12 bases between. From germline, CDR1 is MNHEY and CDR2 SVGAGI. This CDR3 has 14 residues. As DNA, the CDR3 is TGTGCCAGCAGTTACAGACGGGACGGGGGGGAGCTGTTTTTT. The encoded protein is CASSYRRDGGELFF.

The CDR3 region is CASRSPGEGYHGYTF. In DNA form, the CDR3 reads TGTGCCAGCAGGTCCCCCGGGGAGGGGTATCATGGCTACACCTTC. V usage is TRBV28 and J usage is TRBJ1-2, with D possibly matching TRBD1 (5 bases). The CDR3 is made up of 15 amino acids. Trimming left V 6 bases short and J 6 bases short, with 20 bases between. The germline V gene has CDR1 MDHEN and CDR2 SYDVKM.

The V gene is TRBV28, the J gene TRBJ2-7; 10 nucleotides line up with TRBD2. The germline V gene has CDR1 MDHEN and CDR2 SYDVKM. V dropped 2 bases and J dropped 4; count of bases not matched to a gene: 5. The CDR3 totals 15 residues. Here the CDR3 reads CASSLGTSDSYEQYF. The CDR3 coding sequence is TGTGCCAGCAGTTTAGGGACTAGCGATAGTTACGAGCAGTACTTC.

This clone was recorded only once. In the same sample, other DNA sequences code for this CDR3. The rearrangement links TRBV19 to TRBJ1-1; D gene unclear. The CDR3 is 13 amino acids. Germline CDR1 LNHDA, CDR2 SQIVND (reference sequence). V lost 3 bases, J lost 0 bases, and 5 bases lay in between. CDR3 protein: CASSIGMNTEAFF. CDR3 nucleotide sequence: TGTGCCAGTAGTATTGGGATGAACACTGAAGCTTTCTTT.

V and J are TRBV28 and TRBJ2-7, with D unclear. The length of the CDR3 is 11 residues. Deletions cut 8 bases from V and 3 bases from J, with 8 bases between. Germline CDR1 reads MDHEN; CDR2 reads SYDVKM. DNA of the CDR3: TGTGCCAGCTGGTCAAACTACGAGCAGTACTTC. This encodes CASWSNYEQYF.

The chain couples TRBV2 to TRBJ1-4, with a weak D call TRBD1 (5 bases). CDR1 and CDR2 from the germline V gene are SNHLY and FYNNEI. V lost 2 bases and J 12 bases, leaving 7 bases between the germline ends. The CDR3 totals 11 residues. The CDR3 sequence is CASSELGQLFF. The CDR3 nucleotides are TGTGCCAGCAGTGAATTGGGGCAACTGTTTTTT.

The chain joins TRBV10-3 to TRBJ2-2; D uncertain. Trimming pared 6 bases from V and 3 bases from J, leaving 11 bases between. Germline-derived CDR1 and CDR2 are ENHRY and SYGVKD. CDR3 length equals 14 residues. The CDR3 sequence is CAISSQFDTGELFF. DNA of the CDR3: TGTGCCATCAGCTCACAGTTCGACACCGGGGAGCTGTTTTTT.

The sample holds one count of this clone. The chain has TRBV11-1 and TRBJ2-7, with unresolved D. Per germline, CDR1 SGHAT and CDR2 FQDESV (reference sequence). The CDR3 length is 14 residues. V dropped 5 bases and J dropped 1 base, with 12 bases sitting between them. Written as DNA, the CDR3 is TGTGCCAGCAGCGCCAGACGCTTGTCCTACGAGCAGTACTTC. Translated: CASSARRLSYEQYF.

In this sample, this clone turned up once. This rearrangement joins TRBV19 to TRBJ2-2, with a weak D call TRBD1 (6 bases). This CDR3 is built from 13 residues. CDR1 LNHDA and CDR2 SQIVND come from the germline V gene (reference sequence). Between the trimmed V and J ends, which lost 8 bases and 4 bases, there was a span of 11 bases. The DNA for the CDR3 is TGTGCCAGTGGGAGAGGGGGCACCGGGGAGCTGTTTTTT. It translates to CASGRGGTGELFF.

The chain couples TRBV6-5 to TRBJ2-4, with a possible D match to TRBD1 (6 bases). CDR3 length: 15 residues. Deletions cut 6 bases from V and 7 bases from J, with 19 bases between. Germline V gene lookup returns CDR1 MNHEY and CDR2 SVGAGI. The CDR3 coding sequence is TGTGCCAGCAGCTACCGGGGACACCTCAATAACATTCAGTACTTC. Residues: CASSYRGHLNNIQYF.

The V call is TRBV27, the J call TRBJ2-2; TRBD2 matches 13 bases. Germline V CDR1 and CDR2: MNHEY, SMNVEV (reference sequence). This CDR3 region has 18 residues. V lost 5 bases, J lost 4 bases, and 10 bases stayed unmatched. CDR3 sequence: CASSPRTSGSGGTGELFF. Written as DNA, the CDR3 is TGTGCCAGCAGTCCTCGGACTAGCGGGAGCGGGGGCACCGGGGAGCTGTTTTTT.

The chain carries TRBV25-1 and TRBJ2-2, with TRBD2 matching over 7 bases. The J segment lost 7 bases and the V segment lost 3 bases, leaving 14 bases of the junction unmatched. Germline V gene sequence: CDR1 MGHDK, CDR2 SYGVNS. CDR3 size: 17 residues. CDR3 protein: CASSDRSSGSSGGELFF. CDR3 nucleotide sequence: TGTGCCAGCAGTGACCGGTCTAGCGGATCCTCGGGCGGGGAGCTGTTTTTT.

The CDR3: CASSGGTTYEQYF. DNA for the CDR3: TGTGCCAGCAGCGGCGGGACTACTTACGAGCAGTACTTC. The V call is TRBV7-9, the J call TRBJ2-7, with 7 bases aligning to TRBD2. Losses at the gene ends were 5 bases for V and 4 bases for J; bases not matched to a gene: 5. The CDR3 is made up of 13 amino acids. Germline V CDR1 and CDR2: SEHNR, FQNEAQ (reference sequence).

The CDR3 is CASSLDLMAYEQYF. The CDR3 DNA follows: TGTGCCAGCAGTTTAGACTTGATGGCCTACGAGCAGTACTTC. The chain has TRBV28 and TRBJ2-7; D uncertain. V lost 2 bases and J lost 2, with 10 bases in between. CDR1 and CDR2 from the germline V gene are MDHEN and SYDVKM. The CDR3 extends over 14 amino acids.

This sequence joins TRBV6-1 and TRBJ2-5; D might be TRBD2 (6 bases). Trimming left V 6 bases short and J 2 bases short, with 10 bases between. Germline V gene data show CDR1 as MNHNS and CDR2 as SASEGT. The CDR3 is 13 amino acids. Written as DNA, the CDR3 is TGTGCCAGCAGACGTAGCGGTCAAGAGACCCAGTACTTC. It is translated as CASRRSGQETQYF.

The chain has TRBV4-2 and TRBJ1-1, with 9 bases matching TRBD1. CDR3 length: 14 residues. CDR1 and CDR2 from the germline V gene are LGHNA and YNFKEQ. V shed 3 bases and J 4 bases; nucleotides not matched to a gene: 3. The CDR3 DNA sequence: TGTGCCAGCAGCCAGGGACAGGGACCCACTGAAGCTTTCTTT. Translating it yields CASSQGQGPTEAFF.

V and J are TRBV6-1 and TRBJ1-5; no clear D gene. Per germline, CDR1 MNHNS and CDR2 SASEGT. Trimming removed 4 bases at V and 2 bases at J, with 6 bases between. The CDR3 loop spans 13 amino acids. The CDR3, as DNA: TGTGCCAGCAGTGGTAGGGGCAATCAGCCCCAGCATTTT. Amino acid sequence: CASSGRGNQPQHF.

The chain couples TRBV5-1 to TRBJ1-1; TRBD1 agrees at 11 bases. The CDR3 runs to 15 residues. The ends lost 4 bases at V and 4 bases at J; junction bases unmatched: 6. Per the germline V gene, CDR1 is SGHRS and CDR2 is YFSETQ. CDR3: CASSRTGGEGTEAFF. The CDR3 DNA follows: TGCGCCAGCAGCAGGACAGGGGGCGAAGGCACTGAAGCTTTCTTT.

J is TRBJ2-2 and V is TRBV25-1, with D uncertain. From germline, CDR1 is MGHDK and CDR2 SYGVNS. Trimming shortened V by 3 bases and J by 3 bases, and 11 bases separated the two germline ends. The CDR3 loop spans 15 amino acids. CDR3 nucleotides: TGTGCCAGCAGTGACGTCTGGATCCACACCGGGGAGCTGTTTTTT. Amino acid sequence: CASSDVWIHTGELFF.

The rearrangement joins TRBV19 to TRBJ2-1; the match to TRBD2 covers 9 bases. In germline, CDR1 is LNHDA, CDR2 SQIVND (reference sequence). The V and J ends lost 3 bases and 0 bases, in that order; junction bases with no gene match: 6. CDR3 length equals 17 residues. The CDR3 region has the DNA TGTGCCAGTAGTATCGGCGCGGGGGGGAGCTCCTACAATGAGCAGTTCTTC. Residues: CASSIGAGGSSYNEQFF.

The chain has TRBV18 and TRBJ2-3; D not resolved. Trimming took 1 base from V and 6 from J, leaving 14 bases between them. CDR3 length equals 15 residues. Per the germline V gene, CDR1 is KGHSH and CDR2 is LQKENI. CDR3: CASSPRMSSPDTQYF. As DNA, the CDR3 is TGTGCCAGCTCACCACGTATGAGTAGTCCGGATACGCAGTATTTT.

A word on this clone: One end of the junction varies from germline; a read error may be responsible. The chain recombines TRBV27 with TRBJ2-2; no firm D call. CDR1 and CDR2 (germline): MNHEY, SMNVEV (reference sequence). The CDR3 has 14 amino acids. The DNA of the CDR3 is TGTGCCAGCAGTTTATCGGGATCCACCGCGGAGCTGTTTTTT. Its translation is CASSLSGSTAELFF.

The rearrangement links TRBV6-1 to TRBJ1-5; D call uncertain. CDR1 is MNHNS, CDR2 SASEGT, per germline. Trimming pared 5 bases from V and 1 base from J, leaving 6 bases between. This CDR3 region has 13 residues. The CDR3 DNA reads TGTGCCAGCAGTTCACGGAGCAATCAGCCCCAGCATTTT. Translated, it gives CASSSRSNQPQHF.

This clone has just one count. V is TRBV18 and J is TRBJ2-7; no definite D call. The CDR3 totals 12 residues. The germline V gene encodes CDR1 KGHSH and CDR2 LQKENI. Between the trimmed V and J ends, which lost 6 bases and 3 bases, there was a span of 9 bases. CDR3 sequence: CASSLRDYEQYF. The CDR3 DNA reads as TGTGCCAGCTCCCTAAGGGACTACGAGCAGTACTTC.

The V and J genes are TRBV29-1 and TRBJ1-2; D perhaps matches TRBD1 (6 bases). CDR3 size: 9 residues. The ends were cut back, 6 bases at V and 9 bases at J, with 8 bases in the middle. CDR1 is SQVTM and CDR2 is ANQGSEA in the germline V gene. CDR3 loop: CSVGGRYTF. DNA for the CDR3: TGCAGCGTGGGGGGGCGCTACACCTTC.

CDR3 amino acids: CASSLVGRAETQYF. CDR3 in DNA: TGTGCCAGCAGCTTAGTAGGCAGGGCCGAGACCCAGTACTTC. The rearrangement joins TRBV7-9 to TRBJ2-5, with D tentatively TRBD1 (5 bases). Deletions cut 1 base from V and 5 bases from J, with 11 bases between. The CDR3 totals 14 residues. Germline V gives CDR1 SEHNR, CDR2 FQNEAQ (reference sequence).

CDR3 DNA: TGTGCCAGCAGTGGTCCGAGCTATGGCTACACCTTC. Translating it yields CASSGPSYGYTF. The genes are TRBV6-1 and TRBJ1-2; the D is unclear. Germline CDR1 MNHNS, CDR2 SASEGT. The CDR3 consists of 12 residues. V dropped 4 bases and J dropped 4 bases, with 7 bases sitting between them.

The V and J genes are TRBV2 and TRBJ1-4; 7 bases agree with TRBD1. Trimming cost V 8 bases and J 3 bases; bases outside gene matches: 6. Germline CDR1 SNHLY, CDR2 FYNNEI. CDR3 size: 14 residues. The CDR3 loop is CASGAGTANEKLFF. The CDR3 bases are TGTGCCAGCGGCGCCGGGACAGCTAATGAAAAACTGTTTTTT.